This TCR beta chain was documented in a study of T cell responses to AZD1222 COVID-19 vaccine. Study-wide context: The analysis combined second doses at about 4 or about 12 weeks.

Worth noting for this clone: Its antigen is still unknown.

Whole-study results and caveats: Two AZD1222 doses significantly raised spike-specific TCR breadth and depth over controls. Reports indicate that nearly half of spike-specific TCRs are directed at unmutated variant regions. A mostly white British donor set with more females was recruited, and clonal diversity was possibly underestimated.

Repertoires were generated with immunoSEQ multiplex PCR, while TCRdb's copy carries only in-frame clones and drops some. The data show roughly 29,000 clones, 93% seen once. Sample: peripheral blood, taken on day 0 of AZD1222 vaccination. This TCR derives from an adult in good health.

The CDR3 region is CASSHLLGGLFF. The CDR3 DNA sequence: TGTGCCAGCAGCCACCTTCTAGGGGGACTGTTTTTT. The chain is built from TRBV7-8 and TRBJ1-4; maybe TRBD1 (6 bases). The CDR3 has 12 residues. V was pared by 5 bases and J by 13 bases, with 14 bases between. CDR1 and CDR2 from the germline V gene are SGHVS and FQNEAQ.